A few counts support the clone carrying this T cell receptor (beta chain). The target antigen is unknown. A much larger clone differs from this one at a single base, so this may be a read error. This entry comes from a study of tumor and adjacent non-tumor tissue in lung cancer. Study context: The patients, roughly 9 men and a handful of women, were roughly 30 to 85 with stage I to III disease.

This sample's RNA came from whole unsorted tissue. Distant lung tissue was collected more than 3 cm away from the tumor edge. Chemotherapy-naive patients with new lung cancer underwent thoracic surgery in China, August–late 2014. The library came from three nested PCR rounds adapted from ARM-PCR protocols. TCRdb fed the multiplex PCR reads into MiXCR, producing one record per CDR3 protein. Here the sample spans 90,000 to 120,000 distinct CDR3 sequences, approximately 65% being singletons. The V end was cut by 3 bases, the J end by 6 bases, with 11 bases between. The CDR3 is 13 residues long. CDR1 and CDR2 from the germline V gene are MGHRA and YSYEKL. Study-level results: Tumor TCR diversity, when higher, was linked to shorter survival. TCR diversity was significantly greater in tumor than normal lung tissue.

The sequenced sample was distant non-tumor lung tissue. The TCR was taken from a man aged 25 to 45 with non-small cell lung cancer. This rearrangement joins TRBV4-1 to TRBJ1-1; no firm D call. In DNA, the CDR3 is TGCGCCAGCAGCCAGTCAGACAACTCTGAAGCTTTCTTT. This encodes CASSQSDNSEAFF.